One TCR beta chain is described in this entry. This entry is derived from a study of blood T cell repertoires in COVID-19. The overall study: T cells, B-cell-depleted T cells, or PBMCs supplied cDNA or gDNA.

Germline V CDR1 and CDR2: SGHNT, YYREEE (reference sequence). The CDR3 is 13 residues long. V was clipped by 3 bases and J by 5 bases, with 11 bases between them. Measured with immunoSEQ multiplex PCR; TCRdb has only the in-frame clones, and not every one. The sample shows 20,000 to 25,000 clones, about 80% of them seen only once. Material: peripheral blood. The sequence derives from a man in his 70s with acute or convalescent COVID-19. V usage is TRBV5-4 and J usage is TRBJ2-5, with D perhaps matching TRBD2 (5 bases). The CDR3 DNA is TGTGCCAGCAGCTCGGACTTTCTGGAGACCCAGTACTTC. Translated, it gives CASSSDFLETQYF.